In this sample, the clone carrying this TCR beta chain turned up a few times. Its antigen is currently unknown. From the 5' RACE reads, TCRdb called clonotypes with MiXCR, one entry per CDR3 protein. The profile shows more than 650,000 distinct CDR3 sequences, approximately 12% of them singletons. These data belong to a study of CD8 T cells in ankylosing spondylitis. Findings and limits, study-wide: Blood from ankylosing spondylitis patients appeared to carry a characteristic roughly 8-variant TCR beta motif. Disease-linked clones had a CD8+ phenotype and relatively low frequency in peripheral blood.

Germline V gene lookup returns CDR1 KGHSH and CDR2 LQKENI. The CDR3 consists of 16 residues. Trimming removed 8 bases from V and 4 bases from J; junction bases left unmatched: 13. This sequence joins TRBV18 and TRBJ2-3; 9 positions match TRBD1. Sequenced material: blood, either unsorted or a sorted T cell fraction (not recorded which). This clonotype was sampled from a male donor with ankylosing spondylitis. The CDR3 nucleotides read TGTGCCAGCGTCCTATCCGGGACAGGGATCCCAGATACGCAGTATTTT. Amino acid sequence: CASVLSGTGIPDTQYF.